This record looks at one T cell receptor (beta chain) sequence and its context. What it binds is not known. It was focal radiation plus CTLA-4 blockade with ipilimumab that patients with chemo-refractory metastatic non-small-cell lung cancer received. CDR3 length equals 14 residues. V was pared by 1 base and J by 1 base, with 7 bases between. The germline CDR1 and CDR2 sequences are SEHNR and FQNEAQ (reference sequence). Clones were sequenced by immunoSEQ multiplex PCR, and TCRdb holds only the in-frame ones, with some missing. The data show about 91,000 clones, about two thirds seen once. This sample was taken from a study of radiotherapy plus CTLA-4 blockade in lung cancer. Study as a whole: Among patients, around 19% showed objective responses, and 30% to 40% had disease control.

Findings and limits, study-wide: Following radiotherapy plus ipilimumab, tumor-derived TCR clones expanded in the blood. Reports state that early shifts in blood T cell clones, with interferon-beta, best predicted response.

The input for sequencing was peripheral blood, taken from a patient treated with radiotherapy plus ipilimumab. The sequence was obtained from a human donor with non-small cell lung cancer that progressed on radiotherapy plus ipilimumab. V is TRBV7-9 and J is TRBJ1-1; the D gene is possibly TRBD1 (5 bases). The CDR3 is CASSLEGQNTEAFF. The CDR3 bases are TGTGCCAGCAGCTTAGAAGGACAGAACACTGAAGCTTTCTTT.